This is a list of T cell receptor beta chains from one sample in a study of cytomegalovirus exposure and HLA in healthy donors. Sequencing used immunoSEQ multiplex PCR; TCRdb keeps in-frame clones, though not all of them. The repertoire has 170,000 or so clones, 77% of them found once; the top ten carry approximately 1.3%. Material for sequencing was PBMCs. All receptors derive from a young woman in good health and CMV-seropositive. The CDR3 runs from the conserved cysteine through the conserved F or W. A D gene is named only where the DNA matches it firmly. Expanded clones are given a class, and other clones once, few, many or no size at all.

TRBD1 TRBJ1-4 . TRBV7-2 TGTGCCAGCAGCTTAGTGGGACAGGGAGGAAAACTGTTTTTT CASSLVGQGGKLFF
. TRBJ1-3 . TRBV10-3 TGTGCCATCAGTGAGCCCGGGAAAGAGACTGGAAACACCATATATTTT CAISEPGKETGNTIYF
. TRBJ2-2 . TRBV11-2 TGTGCCAGCAGCTTAGGGCGGTGGGCCGGGGAGCTGTTTTTT CASSLGRWAGELFF
. TRBJ2-3 few TRBV6-1 TGTGCCAGCAGCCAAGGGGCAGCAGATACGCAGTATTTT CASSQGAADTQYF
. TRBJ2-5 . TRBV4-3 TGCGCCAGCAGCCAAGTGCGGGGCCTCCAAGAGACCCAGTACTTC CASSQVRGLQETQYF
. TRBJ1-3 . TRBV1 TGCACCAGCAGCCGAACAGGGCGGAACGGAAACACCATATATTTT CTSSRTGRNGNTIYF
. TRBJ1-2 once TRBV28 TGTGCCAGCAGTCAAACTAACTATGGCTACACCTTC CASSQTNYGYTF
TRBD2 TRBJ2-5 few TRBV10-3 TGTGCCATCAGTGAGTCGACCGGGAGGGGTTTGGAGACCCAGTACTTC CAISESTGRGLETQYF
. TRBJ2-2 . TRBV9 TGTGCCAGCAGGGACAGCACGAACACCGGGGAGCTGTTTTTT CASRDSTNTGELFF
. TRBJ2-1 . TRBV4-1 TGCGCCAGCAGCCAAGATTCTCGGTCTGAGCAGTTCTTC CASSQDSRSEQFF
. TRBJ2-1 . TRBV30 TGTGCCTGGAGTGTATTAGGCGGGAAAGGCACAGTCTTC CAWSVLGGKGTVF
. TRBJ2-1 . TRBV4-2 TGTGCCAGCAGCCAGGACGGGGGGCCCTACAATGAGCAGTTCTTC CASSQDGGPYNEQFF
TRBD2 TRBJ2-1 . TRBV19 TGTGCCAGTAGTAAGTCTAGCGGGGCCAACAATGAGCAGTTCTTC CASSKSSGANNEQFF
. TRBJ1-3 . TRBV28 TGTGCCAGCGGGTGGACAGACTCTGGAAACACCATATATTTT CASGWTDSGNTIYF
. TRBJ2-1 . TRBV11-3 TGTGCCAGCAGCCAGCCGGGTTACAATGAGCAGTTCTTC CASSQPGYNEQFF
TRBD2 TRBJ2-7 . TRBV19 TGTGCCAGTAGTACCCCTCATAGCGGGAGTTCCTACGAGCAGTACTTC CASSTPHSGSSYEQYF
TRBD2 TRBJ2-5 . TRBV2 TGTGCCAGCAAGAGGACGGGAGGGCTTATGGAGACCCAGTACTTC CASKRTGGLMETQYF
. TRBJ1-2 . TRBV28 TGTGCCAGCAGTACCGGCGGGGTTCGATATGGCTACACCTTC CASSTGGVRYGYTF
. TRBJ2-2 . TRBV5-4 TGTGCCAGCAGCGGACAAACCCGTAGTGTGACCGGGGAGCTGTTTTTT CASSGQTRSVTGELFF
TRBD2 TRBJ2-6 . TRBV7-6 TGTGCCAGCAGCTCCACCCTTCAGGGAGGGCCTGGGGCCAACGTCCTGACTTTC CASSSTLQGGPGANVLTF
TRBD2 TRBJ2-2 . TRBV11-1 TGTGCCAGCAGCCCCACGACTAGCGGGAGTCCCGGGGAGCTGTTTTTT CASSPTTSGSPGELFF
. TRBJ1-2 . TRBV2 TGTGCCAGCAATGTAGCAGAGCAGGACTATGGCTACACCTTC CASNVAEQDYGYTF
TRBD2 TRBJ2-5 few TRBV5-1 TGCGCCAGCAGCCCGGGACTAGCGGGGGGAGAGACCCAGTACTTC CASSPGLAGGETQYF
TRBD2 TRBJ2-1 . TRBV30 TGTGCCTTAGGACTAGCGGGAAATGAGCAGTTCTTC CALGLAGNEQFF
TRBD1 TRBJ2-5 . TRBV28 TGTGCCAGCAGTGGCTACGCCCCCCGGGACAGGGGAATCCGGACCCAGTACTTC CASSGYAPRDRGIRTQYF
. TRBJ1-5 once TRBV21-1 TGTGCCAGCATTGAGCGGGTGATTCATCAGCCCCAGCATTTT CASIERVIHQPQHF
TRBD2 TRBJ2-7 . TRBV6-1 TGTGCCAGCAAGAGCGGGAGGTCGTACGAGCAGTACTTC CASKSGRSYEQYF
TRBD2 TRBJ2-7 . TRBV7-9 TGTGCCAGCAGCTTTGCCGGGACTAGCGGTTTCTACGAGCAGTACTTC CASSFAGTSGFYEQYF
TRBD2 TRBJ2-5 . TRBV5-1 TGCGCCAGCAGCTTGACGGGAGCGGGAGGTATGGAGACCCAGTACTTC CASSLTGAGGMETQYF
. TRBJ1-2 few TRBV10-2 TGCGCCAGCAGTGCAGGGTATGGCTACACCTTC CASSAGYGYTF
TRBD2 TRBJ2-1 . TRBV28 TGTGCCAGCAGTTTACCTAGCGGGAGGAATGAGCAGTTCTTC CASSLPSGRNEQFF
TRBD2 TRBJ2-7 . TRBV5-4 TGTGCCAGCAGCTTGGGCAGCGGGGGGGATCACTTC CASSLGSGGDHF
TRBD1 TRBJ1-1 . TRBV10-2 TGCGCCAGCAGAACAGGGGGTTGGGTCACTGAAGCTTTCTTT CASRTGGWVTEAFF
. TRBJ1-1 . TRBV10-3 TGTGCCATCAGTGCCAGTCGGAACACTGAAGCTTTCTTT CAISASRNTEAFF
. TRBJ2-5 few TRBV11-2 TGTGCCAGCAGCCAAACCAGGGGGACCCAGTACTTC CASSQTRGTQYF
TRBD2 TRBJ2-7 few TRBV4-1 TGCGCCAGCAGCCAAGGTGATGCGGGAGGGCCTTGGGAGCAGTACTTC CASSQGDAGGPWEQYF
. TRBJ2-6 . TRBV6-5 TGTGCCAGCAGTTACACCAGGGGCTCTGGGGCCAACGTCCTGACTTTC CASSYTRGSGANVLTF
. TRBJ2-7 . TRBV28 TGTGCCAGCACAGTCCCCGGCAGGGGCAACGAGCAGTACTTC CASTVPGRGNEQYF
TRBD2 TRBJ2-4 . TRBV4-3 TGCGCCAGCAGCCAAGCCGGACTAGCGGGAGCCTTAGGCAAAAACATTCAGTACTTC CASSQAGLAGALGKNIQYF
. TRBJ2-3 . TRBV21-1 TGTGCCAGCAGCAAAGACATTAGCACAGATACGCAGTATTTT CASSKDISTDTQYF
TRBD1 TRBJ1-1 . TRBV11-2 TGTGCCAGCAGCTTTCAGGGGGCGAACACTGAAGCTTTCTTT CASSFQGANTEAFF
. TRBJ2-3 . TRBV6-1 TGTGCCAGCAGCCCCCAAGGTGAGGGCACAGATACGCAGTATTTT CASSPQGEGTDTQYF
. TRBJ2-7 few TRBV9 TGTGCCAGCAGCCGGGACAACTACGAGCAGTACTTC CASSRDNYEQYF
TRBD2 TRBJ2-3 . TRBV5-1 TGCGCCAGCAGCTTGGCGGGGGGAGGCACAGATACGCAGTATTTT CASSLAGGGTDTQYF
TRBD2 TRBJ2-1 . TRBV5-1 TGCGCCAGCAGCTCCGGTAGCGGGATCCCCTCCTACAATGAGCAGTTCTTC CASSSGSGIPSYNEQFF
. TRBJ1-1 . TRBV30 TGTGCCTGGACAGTTACGAACACTGAAGCTTTCTTT CAWTVTNTEAFF
. TRBJ2-1 . TRBV18 TGTGCCAGCTCATCAGGGTATGACAATGAGCAGTTCTTC CASSSGYDNEQFF
TRBD1 TRBJ2-5 . TRBV9 TGTGCCAGCAGCGAGACAGGGGGCCGAGAGACCCAGTACTTC CASSETGGRETQYF
. TRBJ2-1 . TRBV19 TGTGCCAGTAGTATAGATACGAGCGGGCCTAGCTCCTACAATGAGCAGTTCTTC CASSIDTSGPSSYNEQFF
. TRBJ1-5 . TRBV4-3 TGCGCCAGCAGCCAAGTCGTGACGCCGATACAGGGCCGTCAGCCCCAGCATTTT CASSQVVTPIQGRQPQHF
. TRBJ1-1 . TRBV6-5 TGTGCCAGCAGTTACCAAAGTACAGGAGATAATGAAGCTTTCTTT CASSYQSTGDNEAFF